The rows below give T cell receptor beta chains drawn from one sample of a study of Ad26.COV2.S vaccination and SARS-CoV-2 variants. The protocol was immunoSEQ multiplex PCR, while the TCRdb copy is restricted to in-frame clones and leaves out a portion. The sample comprises 380,000 or so clones, approximately 83% of which are singletons, and about 7.4% rests with the top ten. Sequenced material: peripheral blood, taken in a trial of Ad26.COV2.S vaccine versus placebo. These receptors all come from a person aged 18 to 65 who received the Ad26.COV2.S COVID-19 vaccine or a placebo. The CDR3 runs from the conserved cysteine through the conserved F or W. A D gene is named only where the DNA matches it firmly. The size entry is marked missing in some rows and otherwise reads once, few, many or a size class.

clone_size	d_call	v_call	j_call	cdr3_aa	cdr3_nt
NA	NA	TRBV11-3	TRBJ2-5	CASSFGGAVQETQYF	TGTGCCAGCAGCTTCGGGGGAGCGGTACAAGAGACCCAGTACTTC
NA	TRBD2	TRBV6-5	TRBJ2-5	CASSLGTSVVGTQYF	TGTGCCAGCAGTTTAGGGACTAGCGTAGTGGGGACCCAGTACTTC
NA	NA	TRBV25-1	TRBJ2-3	CASADSSTDTQYF	TGTGCCAGCGCCGACAGTAGCACAGATACGCAGTATTTT
few	NA	TRBV11-2	TRBJ1-2	CASGQWSYGYTF	TGTGCCAGCGGACAGTGGAGCTATGGCTACACCTTC
once	TRBD1	TRBV6-5	TRBJ2-1	CASSYRGFLYNEQFF	TGTGCCAGCAGCTACAGGGGGTTTCTTTACAATGAGCAGTTCTTC
NA	NA	TRBV6-5	TRBJ2-7	CASSYSATPAYEQYF	TGTGCCAGCAGTTACTCGGCCACACCCGCCTACGAGCAGTACTTC
NA	NA	TRBV5-4	TRBJ2-5	CASSVGRDQETQYF	TGTGCCAGCAGCGTCGGACGGGACCAAGAGACCCAGTACTTC
NA	TRBD1	TRBV5-1	TRBJ2-7	CASSSTGYVSYEQYF	TGCGCCAGCAGCTCGACAGGGTACGTTAGCTACGAGCAGTACTTC
NA	NA	TRBV13	TRBJ1-1	CASSLVGTWGSEAFF	TGTGCCAGCAGCTTAGTCGGGACCTGGGGTTCTGAAGCTTTCTTT
few	NA	TRBV11-2	TRBJ2-7	CASSPLNYEQYF	TGTGCCAGCAGCCCTCTGAACTACGAGCAGTACTTC
NA	NA	TRBV5-1	TRBJ2-1	CASSFLGIREQFF	TGCGCCAGCAGCTTTCTGGGGATTAGGGAGCAGTTCTTC
NA	NA	TRBV27	TRBJ1-2	CASSPRSGGDYGYTF	TGTGCCAGCAGTCCTCGATCCGGGGGCGACTATGGCTACACCTTC
NA	TRBD1	TRBV7-9	TRBJ1-2	CASSLADRDQNYGYTF	TGTGCCAGCAGCTTAGCGGACAGGGATCAGAACTATGGCTACACCTTC
NA	NA	TRBV7-2	TRBJ1-6	CASSLDPGVSPLHF	TGTGCCAGCAGCTTAGATCCGGGGGTATCACCCCTCCACTTT
NA	NA	TRBV9	TRBJ1-1	CASSVVPDTEAFF	TGTGCCAGCAGCGTAGTTCCTGACACTGAAGCTTTCTTT
NA	NA	TRBV7-2	TRBJ2-5	CASSRLYRETQYF	TGTGCCAGCAGCCGCCTCTACCGGGAGACCCAGTACTTC
NA	TRBD1	TRBV5-1	TRBJ2-5	CASSLGLTGAQETQYF	TGCGCCAGCAGCTTGGGACTCACAGGGGCGCAAGAGACCCAGTACTTC
NA	NA	TRBV6-1	TRBJ1-2	CASSESGFPNYGYTF	TGTGCCAGCAGTGAATCTGGGTTCCCGAACTATGGCTACACCTTC
NA	NA	TRBV7-3	TRBJ2-3	CASSFGGDTQYF	TGTGCCAGCAGCTTTGGGGGCGATACGCAGTATTTT
few	NA	TRBV5-1	TRBJ2-7	CASSSEWERKYF	TGCGCCAGCAGCTCCGAATGGGAGAGGAAGTACTTC